Each of the 19 T cell receptor beta chains below was sequenced from the same sample in a study of OX40 agonist ivuxolimab in advanced cancers. The library relied on the immunoSEQ multiplex PCR assay. TCRdb took this table from immuneACCESS and kept in-frame rearrangements with V and J called. Such tables lack part of the clones; where checked against another copy, unresolved V genes explain under half of the gap, and the rest is unexplained. The sample data list around 86,000 clones, and more than 85% of these were observed just once. Jointly, the top ten make up roughly an eighth of the sample. The material was CD4+ or CD8+ T cells sorted from blood, obtained in a trial of the OX40 agonist ivuxolimab. These receptors were obtained from an adult with an advanced solid tumor such as melanoma, head and neck, liver or kidney cancer.

The V gene is TRBV2, the J gene TRBJ1-5, with D possibly being TRBD1 (6 bases). Deletions cut 3 bases from V and 4 bases from J, with 10 bases between. This CDR3 region has 14 residues. Germline CDR1 is SNHLY and CDR2 is FYNNEI. CDR3 in amino acids: CASSDGGSNQPQHF. The CDR3 nucleotides read TGTGCCAGCAGTGATGGGGGCAGTAATCAGCCCCAGCATTTT.

The chain uses TRBV6-5 and TRBJ2-2; D may be TRBD1 (6 bases). This CDR3 spans 16 amino acids. In germline, CDR1 is MNHEY, CDR2 SVGAGI. The V end was cut by 0 bases, the J end by 2 bases, with 10 bases between. For the CDR3, the DNA is TGTGCCAGCAGTTACTCAGACAGGCCTAACACCGGGGAGCTGTTTTTT. Translation gives CASSYSDRPNTGELFF.

This chain links TRBV28 with TRBJ2-1; 8 bases are a match to TRBD2. Unmatched junction bases numbered 11, after V lost 6 bases and J lost 4 bases. This CDR3 spans 16 amino acids. Germline V gene lookup returns CDR1 MDHEN and CDR2 SYDVKM. CDR3 protein: CASRLAVVGYYNEQFF. The CDR3 bases are TGTGCCAGCAGACTAGCGGTAGTGGGGTATTACAATGAGCAGTTCTTC.

The rearrangement uses TRBV15 and TRBJ2-5, with TRBD1 matching over 9 bases. The V gene end was trimmed by 3 bases and the J gene end by 6 bases; junction bases not matched to a gene: 11. Germline values: CDR1 LNHNV, CDR2 YYDKDF (reference sequence). This CDR3 is 16 amino acids long. CDR3: CATSSPRSTGGQTQYF. CDR3 bases: TGTGCCACCAGCAGTCCTCGGTCGACAGGGGGGCAGACCCAGTACTTC.

V usage is TRBV7-2 and J usage is TRBJ2-1, with D possibly matching TRBD2 (6 bases). V was trimmed by 1 base and J by 13 bases, leaving 8 bases between them. The CDR3 runs 11 residues. Looked up from germline, CDR1 is SGHTA and CDR2 is FQGNSA. CDR3 DNA sequence: TGTGCCAGCAGCTTAGTTAGCGGACAGTTCTTC. Protein: CASSLVSGQFF. The full variable domain, completed using reference TRBV7-2 and TRBJ2-1, is GAGVSQSPSNKVTEKGKDVELRCDPISGHTALYWYRQSLGQGLEFLIYFQGNSAPDKSGLPSDRFSAERTGGSVSTLTIQRTQQEDSAVYLCASSLVSGQFFGPGTRLTVL.

This chain connects TRBV4-1 to TRBJ1-5, with a weak D call TRBD1 (5 bases). V was pared by 1 base and J by 4 bases, with 14 bases between. CDR3 length equals 16 residues. Germline-derived CDR1 and CDR2 are MGHRA and YSYEKL. CDR3 protein: CASSQGGADGNQPQHF. The CDR3 DNA follows: TGCGCCAGCAGCCAAGGCGGGGCAGACGGGAATCAGCCCCAGCATTTT.

This clone occurred once. This sequence joins TRBV19 and TRBJ1-1; D remains unclear. This CDR3 contains 11 residues. Germline V gene data show CDR1 as LNHDA and CDR2 as SQIVND (reference sequence). Deletions cut 4 bases from V and 11 bases from J, with 11 bases between. CDR3 protein: CASSRREEAFF. The CDR3 region has the DNA TGTGCCAGTAGTAGGAGGGAGGAGGCTTTCTTT.

J is TRBJ2-5 and V is TRBV15; D not resolved. Trimming stripped 5 bases from V and 5 bases from J, with 24 bases between. The CDR3 covers 17 residues. CDR1 is LNHNV, CDR2 YYDKDF, per germline (reference sequence). Here the CDR3 reads CATSDTGRVEEGETQYF. In DNA form, the CDR3 reads TGTGCCACCAGCGACACGGGTAGGGTCGAGGAAGGGGAGACCCAGTACTTC.

The chain links TRBV9 to TRBJ1-2; D uncertain. V lost 5 bases and J 6 bases, leaving 14 bases between the germline ends. The germline V gene has CDR1 SGDLS and CDR2 YYNGEE. This CDR3 region has 13 residues. CDR3: CASRAPGMDGYTF. Here the CDR3 DNA reads TGTGCCAGCAGAGCCCCGGGGATGGATGGCTACACCTTC. Full variable domain (missing parts from reference TRBV9 and TRBJ1-2): DSGVTQTPKHLITATGQRVTLRCSPRSGDLSVYWYQQSLDQGLQFLIQYYNGEERAKGNILERFSAQQFPDLHSELNLSSLELGDSALYFCASRAPGMDGYTFGSGTRLTVV.

This chain joins TRBV29-1 and TRBJ2-7, with D possibly called TRBD1 or TRBD2 (6 bases each). The germline V gene has CDR1 SQVTM and CDR2 ANQGSEA. V was shortened by 6 bases and J by 4 bases, with 16 bases between the two germline ends. The CDR3 runs to 13 residues. The CDR3 spells CSVTGAGSYEQYF. DNA for the CDR3: TGCAGCGTGACGGGGGCAGGGTCGTACGAGCAGTACTTC.

The CDR3 here is CASSYFSGSNNEQFF. Written as DNA, the CDR3 is TGTGCCAGCAGTTATTTCAGCGGGAGCAACAATGAGCAGTTCTTC. The chain links TRBV6-5 to TRBJ2-1; 8 bases are a match to TRBD2. CDR3 length: 15 residues. Germline V gene lookup returns CDR1 MNHEY and CDR2 SVGAGI. The V gene end was trimmed by 3 bases and the J gene end by 5 bases; junction bases not matched to a gene: 6.

The V call is TRBV10-3, the J call TRBJ1-1; tentative D call: TRBD1 (6 bases). V was pared by 4 bases and J by 1 base, with 13 bases between. The CDR3 is made up of 15 amino acids. Germline V gene sequence: CDR1 ENHRY, CDR2 SYGVKD. Here the CDR3 reads CAISVTQGRNTEAFF. CDR3 nucleotide sequence: TGTGCCATCAGTGTTACACAGGGAAGGAACACTGAAGCTTTCTTT.

The chain carries TRBV19 and TRBJ2-3, with TRBD1 matching over 11 bases. CDR3 length: 16 amino acids. Germline V gives CDR1 LNHDA, CDR2 SQIVND (reference sequence). Trimming at V came to 2 bases and at J to 4 bases, leaving 5 bases not matched to a gene. CDR3 coding DNA: TGTGCCAGTAGTATACCGCCGGGACAGGGGGCAGATACGCAGTATTTT. Protein sequence: CASSIPPGQGADTQYF.

The genes are TRBV6-5 and TRBJ2-1; no firm D call. The CDR3 has 12 residues. V was cut by 6 bases and J by 6 bases, with 9 bases left in between. Germline V gene sequence: CDR1 MNHEY, CDR2 SVGAGI. The CDR3 bases are TGTGCCAGCAGCCCTAATGGCAATGAGCAGTTCTTC. Protein product: CASSPNGNEQFF.

The count of this clone is one. This chain uses TRBV30 with TRBJ2-7; possible D gene TRBD1, 6 bases. With 4 bases removed from V and 4 bases from J, the gap between germline ends came to 11 bases. The CDR3 loop spans 12 amino acids. Germline CDR1 and CDR2: GTSNPN and SVGIG (reference sequence). CDR3 in DNA: TGTGCCTGGACACAGGGAGATTACGAGCAGTACTTC. It codes for CAWTQGDYEQYF.

The J gene is TRBJ1-5, the V gene TRBV27; a possible D gene is TRBD1 (5 bases). V lost 2 bases and J lost 3, with 14 bases in between. CDR1 is MNHEY and CDR2 is SMNVEV in the germline V gene (reference sequence). This CDR3 region has 16 residues. The CDR3 DNA reads as TGTGCCAGCAGTTTAGTTTGGGACTTGGCCAATCAGCCCCAGCATTTT. The encoded protein is CASSLVWDLANQPQHF.

This chain joins TRBV4-3 and TRBJ2-7; the D gene is possibly TRBD2 (5 bases). Germline V gene lookup returns CDR1 LGHNA and CDR2 YSLEER. This CDR3 is built from 15 residues. V dropped 0 bases and J dropped 3 bases, with 12 bases sitting between them. CDR3 coding DNA: TGCGCCAGCAGCCAAGAGGGCGGGTCGGGCTACGAGCAGTACTTC. This encodes CASSQEGGSGYEQYF.

The chain is built from TRBV27 and TRBJ2-7, with D unclear. The germline V and J ends were trimmed by 5 bases and 7 bases, with 18 bases remaining between them. Germline values: CDR1 MNHEY, CDR2 SMNVEV (reference sequence). The CDR3 totals 14 residues. The DNA for the CDR3 is TGTGCCAGCAGTCTGACAAAGGCTCTGAGTGAGCAGTACTTC. This sequence encodes CASSLTKALSEQYF.

This clone was recorded only once. The gene calls are TRBV27 and TRBJ1-5, with D unresolved. Per germline, CDR1 MNHEY and CDR2 SMNVEV (reference sequence). This CDR3 spans 13 amino acids. Trimming took off 3 bases at V and 9 bases at J, with 12 bases between the two ends. The CDR3 loop reads CASSFGRTGPQHF. The CDR3 nucleotides read TGTGCCAGCAGTTTTGGGCGGACTGGGCCCCAGCATTTT.